This TCR beta chain emerged from a study of patients and donors after allogeneic stem cell transplantation (dated by TCRdb to about 2020). In the case of this clonotype: Its antigen remains undetermined. Per-nucleotide qualities are absent, and no much larger clonotype sits a single base away.

For CDR1 and CDR2, the germline V gene lists SGHTA and FQGNSA. The germline ends are 14 bases apart after V is trimmed by 5 bases and J by 9 bases. From its cysteine to its phenylalanine, the CDR3 spans 13 amino acids. Of the read, only the CDR3 DNA is kept; its 39 bases are in frame from base 1. Libraries were built with RT-PCR. Sequenced on a NextSeq 550. TCRdb reanalyzed the raw reads on its own, using fastp at Q25 for trimming and MiXCR for clone calling, and kept in-frame beta chains. Duplicate CDR3 protein sequences are folded into a single record with the most common DNA and genes. The sample table contains about 57,000 distinct CDR3 sequences; only one count was recorded for about 14% of them. Approximately 32% of the sample rests with the top ten.

Recombination joined TRBV7-2 with TRBJ2-1; the D gene is perhaps TRBD2, from 6 matching bases. Specimen: blood, either unsorted or a sorted T cell fraction (not recorded which). This TCR derives from a human donor who was either an allogeneic HSCT recipient or a stem cell or donor lymphocyte infusion donor (not recorded which). It is not recorded whose cells these are; they may come from a transplant donor. The DNA sequence is as follows: TGTGCCAGCAGCCAGGGACTCCCGCCTGAGCAGTTCTTC. The resulting protein is CASSQGLPPEQFF.